The clone carrying this TCR beta chain appeared a few times. Its antigen is not known. This specimen comes from a study of human T cells and chemical hapten exposure. Study context: The patient population, which was mostly female, had alopecia areata, totalis or universalis. Small discrepancies in pooled library volume mainly accounted for the varying TCR yields per sample.

Findings and limits, study-wide: DPC sensitization left the count of TCRs above 1 in 1000 unchanged.

Trimming removed 3 bases from V and 2 bases from J, with 13 bases in between. Germline V gene sequence: CDR1 DFQATT, CDR2 SNEGSKA (reference sequence). There are 15 residues in the CDR3. One entry per CDR3 protein results from TCRdb running MiXCR on the RACE reads. The sample lists about 110,000 distinct CDR3 sequences, 9.5% to 15% seen once, with over 1.5% in the top ten. The time point here: pre-sensitization, week 0. Treatment meaning: therapeutic diphenylcyclopropenone sensitization with weekly scalp DPC. People who gave samples had alopecia, were 18 to 70 years old, and were suitable for DPC. The sequences come from whole blood, collected in connection with sensitization to the hapten diphenylcyclopropenone (DPC). V is TRBV20-1 and J is TRBJ2-2; perhaps TRBD2 as D (6 bases). This clonotype was sampled from a woman aged 45-59 years with alopecia areata. Some clones in this sample may be carry-over from other donors' samples. The CDR3 loop is CSASTRDSNTGELFF. CDR3 nucleotides: TGCAGTGCTAGTACCCGGGACTCTAACACCGGGGAGCTGTTTTTT.